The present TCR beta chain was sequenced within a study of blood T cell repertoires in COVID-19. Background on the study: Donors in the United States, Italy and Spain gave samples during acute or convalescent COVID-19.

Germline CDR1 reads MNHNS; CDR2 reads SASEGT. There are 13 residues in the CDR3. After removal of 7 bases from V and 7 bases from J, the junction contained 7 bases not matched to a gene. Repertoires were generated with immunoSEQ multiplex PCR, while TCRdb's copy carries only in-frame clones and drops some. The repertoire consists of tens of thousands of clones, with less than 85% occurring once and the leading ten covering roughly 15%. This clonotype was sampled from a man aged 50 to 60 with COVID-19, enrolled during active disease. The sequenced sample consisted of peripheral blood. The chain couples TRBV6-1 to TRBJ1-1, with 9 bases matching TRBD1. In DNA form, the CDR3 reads TGTGCCAGCACCTACAGGGGGCTAGTTGAAGCTTTCTTT. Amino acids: CASTYRGLVEAFF.